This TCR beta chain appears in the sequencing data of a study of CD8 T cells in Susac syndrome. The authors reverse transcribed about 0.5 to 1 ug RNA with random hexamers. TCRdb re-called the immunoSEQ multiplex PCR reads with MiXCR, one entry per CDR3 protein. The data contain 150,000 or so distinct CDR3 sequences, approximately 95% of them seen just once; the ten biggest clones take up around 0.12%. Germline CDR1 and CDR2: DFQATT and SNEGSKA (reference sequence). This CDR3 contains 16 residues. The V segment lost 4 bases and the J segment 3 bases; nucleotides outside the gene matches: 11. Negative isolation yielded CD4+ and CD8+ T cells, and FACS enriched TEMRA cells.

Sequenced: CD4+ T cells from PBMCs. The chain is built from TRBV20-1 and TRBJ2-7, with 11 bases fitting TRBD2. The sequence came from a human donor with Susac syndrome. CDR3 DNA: TGCAGTGCTATCTGGGCTAGCGGGGGGAGGGGCTACGAGCAGTACTTC. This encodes CSAIWASGGRGYEQYF.